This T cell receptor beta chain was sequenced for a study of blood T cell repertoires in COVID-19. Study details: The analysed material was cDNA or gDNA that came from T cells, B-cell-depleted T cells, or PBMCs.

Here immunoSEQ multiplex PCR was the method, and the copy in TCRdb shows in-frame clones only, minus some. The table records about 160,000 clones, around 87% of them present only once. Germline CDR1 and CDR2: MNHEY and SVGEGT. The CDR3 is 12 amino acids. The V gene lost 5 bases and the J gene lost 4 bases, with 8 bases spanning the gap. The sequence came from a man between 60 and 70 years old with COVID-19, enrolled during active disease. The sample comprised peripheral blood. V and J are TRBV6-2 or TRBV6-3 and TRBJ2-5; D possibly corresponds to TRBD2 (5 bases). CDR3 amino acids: CASSRGVETQYF. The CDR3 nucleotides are TGTGCCAGCAGTCGGGGAGTAGAGACCCAGTACTTC.